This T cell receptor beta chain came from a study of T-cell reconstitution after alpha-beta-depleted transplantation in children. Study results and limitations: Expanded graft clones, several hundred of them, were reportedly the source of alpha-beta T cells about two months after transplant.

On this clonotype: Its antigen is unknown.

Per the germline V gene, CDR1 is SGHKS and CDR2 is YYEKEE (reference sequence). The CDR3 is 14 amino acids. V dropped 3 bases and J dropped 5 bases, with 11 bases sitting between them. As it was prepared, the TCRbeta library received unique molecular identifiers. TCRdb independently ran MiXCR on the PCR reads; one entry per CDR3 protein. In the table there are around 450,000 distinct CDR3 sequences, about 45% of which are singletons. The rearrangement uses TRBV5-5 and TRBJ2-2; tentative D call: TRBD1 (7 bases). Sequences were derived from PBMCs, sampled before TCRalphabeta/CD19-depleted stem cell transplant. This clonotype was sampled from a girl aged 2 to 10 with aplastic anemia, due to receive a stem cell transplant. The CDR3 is CASSYPGGTGELFF. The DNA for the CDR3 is TGTGCCAGCAGCTACCCAGGGGGGACCGGGGAGCTGTTTTTT.